The 25 T cell receptor beta chains given below trace back to one sample, sequenced in a study of ipilimumab plus nivolumab after autologous stem cell transplantation. Sequencing used immunoSEQ multiplex PCR; TCRdb keeps in-frame clones, though not all of them. The repertoire includes around 15,000 clones, roughly 74% of them detected once, and under 11% sits in the top ten. Sequences were derived from PBMCs, sampled in a trial of ipilimumab plus nivolumab as post-transplant consolidation. Source of these receptors: a male donor with primary mediastinal lymphoma.

Notes on this clone: Mismatch with germline at one junction end may stem from a read error. The V call is TRBV7-4, the J call TRBJ2-1; 9 bases agree with TRBD2. CDR1 and CDR2 (germline): SGHVT, SQSDAQ. This CDR3 has 14 residues. The CDR3: CASSVAGVYNEQFF. The DNA for the CDR3 is TGTGCCAGCAGCGTAGCGGGGGTATACAATGAGCAGTTCTTC.

The chain combines TRBV28 with TRBJ2-7; TRBD2 matches at 9 bases. This CDR3 has 17 amino acids. J was trimmed by 3 bases and V by 5 bases; bases with no gene match: 14. CDR1 is MDHEN and CDR2 is SYDVKM in the germline V gene. The CDR3 loop is CASSHQGSYSGGYEQYF. CDR3 nucleotides: TGTGCCAGCAGTCACCAGGGGTCCTATAGCGGGGGCTACGAGCAGTACTTC.

The rearrangement uses TRBV5-1 and TRBJ2-5; D is uncertain. V dropped 0 bases and J dropped 5 bases, with 11 bases sitting between them. This CDR3 spans 14 amino acids. Germline loops: CDR1 SGHRS, CDR2 YFSETQ. The CDR3 sequence is CASSLVQKGETQYF. CDR3 DNA: TGCGCCAGCAGCTTGGTTCAAAAGGGCGAGACCCAGTACTTC.

The chain joins TRBV28 to TRBJ1-6, with D uncertain. The CDR3 loop spans 11 amino acids. Germline-derived CDR1 and CDR2 are MDHEN and SYDVKM. V lost 4 bases and J 17 bases, leaving 12 bases between the germline ends. This CDR3 reads CASSSSDSIHF. CDR3 DNA sequence: TGTGCCAGCAGTTCCTCGGACTCTATCCACTTT.

The V call is TRBV9, the J call TRBJ2-5; a possible D gene is TRBD2 (8 bases). The CDR3 has 15 residues. V was clipped by 1 base and J by 4 bases, with 14 bases between them. Germline lookup yields CDR1 SGDLS and CDR2 YYNGEE. The DNA for the CDR3 is TGTGCCAGCAGCGTAACAGGGGCGGGGGGAGAGACCCAGTACTTC. Protein: CASSVTGAGGETQYF.

The J gene is TRBJ2-2, the V gene TRBV5-1; D gene uncertain. Trimming removed 0 bases from V and 7 bases from J, with 7 bases in between. The CDR3 sequence is 13 residues long. Per germline, CDR1 SGHRS and CDR2 YFSETQ. The CDR3 region has the DNA TGCGCCAGCAGCTTGGGGGTTGACGGGGAGCTGTTTTTT. Translated, it gives CASSLGVDGELFF.

This chain joins TRBV6-5 and TRBJ1-6, with a possible D match to TRBD1 (6 bases). Looked up from germline, CDR1 is MNHEY and CDR2 is SVGAGI. This CDR3 region has 14 residues. V gave up 0 bases and J gave up 6 bases, with 6 bases separating them. In nucleotides, the CDR3 is TGTGCCAGCAGTTACTCGGGGGCTAATTCACCCCTCCACTTT. Amino acid sequence: CASSYSGANSPLHF.

The genes are TRBV15 and TRBJ1-5, with D unresolved. Germline loops: CDR1 LNHNV, CDR2 YYDKDF (reference sequence). Trimming took off 0 bases at V and 0 bases at J, with 6 bases between the two ends. The CDR3 runs 15 residues. CDR3 in amino acids: CATSRDPSSNQPQHF. CDR3 in DNA: TGTGCCACCAGCAGAGATCCAAGTAGCAATCAGCCCCAGCATTTT.

This chain uses TRBV19 with TRBJ1-2; 7 positions match TRBD1. The germline CDR1 and CDR2 sequences are LNHDA and SQIVND (reference sequence). V shed 8 bases, J shed 5 bases, and the junction held 8 bases outside the gene matches. This CDR3 spans 13 amino acids. This CDR3 reads CASRGQSGYGYTF. For the CDR3, the DNA is TGTGCCAGTCGGGGACAGTCGGGGTATGGCTACACCTTC.

The chain's CDR3 is CAISADGEPQHF. In nucleotides, the CDR3 is TGTGCCATCAGTGCCGATGGGGAGCCCCAGCATTTT. The genes are TRBV10-3 and TRBJ1-5; D unclear. Trimming stripped 4 bases from V and 8 bases from J, with 9 bases between. Germline-derived CDR1 and CDR2 are ENHRY and SYGVKD. The CDR3 spans 12 residues.

The rearrangement joins TRBV7-3 to TRBJ2-7; TRBD2 aligns across 13 bases. The CDR3 covers 14 residues. The germline gives CDR1 SGHTA, CDR2 FQGTGA. V lost 3 bases and J lost 5; bases outside the gene matches: 1. Written as DNA, the CDR3 is TGTGCCAGCAGCTTCGGACTAGCGGGAGACGAGCAGTACTTC. This translates into CASSFGLAGDEQYF. Complete variable domain (other parts from reference TRBV7-3 and TRBJ2-7): GAGVSQTPSNKVTEKGKYVELRCDPISGHTALYWYRQSLGQGPEFLIYFQGTGAADDSGLPNDRFFAVRPEGSVSTLKIQRTERGDSAVYLCASSFGLAGDEQYFGPGTRLTVT.

The chain recombines TRBV30 with TRBJ2-7, with 8 bases fitting TRBD2. Germline V CDR1 and CDR2: GTSNPN, SVGIG (reference sequence). CDR3 size: 14 residues. CDR3 protein: CDTGASGRSYEQYF. The CDR3 nucleotides read TGTGACACCGGGGCTAGCGGGCGATCCTACGAGCAGTACTTC.

V gene TRBV11-2 combines with J gene TRBJ2-3; 7 nucleotides line up with TRBD1. The CDR3 loop spans 15 amino acids. V lost 1 base, J lost 2 bases, and 3 bases stayed unmatched. The V gene's germline CDR1 is SGHAT and CDR2 FQNNGV. The CDR3 protein is CASSLGDRDTDTQYF. The DNA of the CDR3 is TGTGCCAGCAGCTTAGGTGACAGGGACACAGATACGCAGTATTTT.

This clone was seen just once. The chain joins TRBV5-6 to TRBJ1-2; D call uncertain. This CDR3 contains 14 residues. V was cut by 1 base and J by 3 bases, with 10 bases left in between. Germline CDR1 SGHDT, CDR2 YYEEEE. This CDR3 reads CASSLRLSDYGYTF. The CDR3 nucleotides read TGTGCCAGCAGCTTGCGGTTGTCAGACTATGGCTACACCTTC. The whole variable domain, filled in from reference TRBV5-6 and TRBJ1-2, reads DAGVTQSPTHLIKTRGQQVTLRCSPKSGHDTVSWYQQALGQGPQFIFQYYEEEERQRGNFPDRFSGHQFPNYSSELNVNALLLGDSALYLCASSLRLSDYGYTFGSGTRLTVV.

This chain uses TRBV11-2 with TRBJ2-3; 11 nucleotides line up with TRBD2. This CDR3 spans 15 amino acids. From germline, CDR1 is SGHAT and CDR2 FQNNGV. V trimming: 5 bases; J trimming: 2 bases; junction bases outside the gene matches: 3. CDR3 DNA sequence: TGTGCCAGCAGCCAGGGACTAGCGGACACAGATACGCAGTATTTT. Its translation: CASSQGLADTDTQYF.

This clone was picked up a small number of times. The chain joins TRBV11-2 to TRBJ2-5, with a weak D call TRBD2 (6 bases). Germline lookup yields CDR1 SGHAT and CDR2 FQNNGV. This CDR3 has 13 amino acids. Trimming left V 3 bases short and J 1 base short, with 6 bases between. Written as DNA, the CDR3 is TGTGCCAGCAGCTTGGGACTCCAAGAGACCCAGTACTTC. Residues: CASSLGLQETQYF.

In this sample, this clone turned up a few times. The CDR3 loop reads CASNRGTSGRLAGELFF. In DNA form, the CDR3 reads TGTGCCAGCAACCGCGGGACTAGCGGGAGACTGGCCGGGGAGCTGTTTTTT. This chain uses TRBV7-2 with TRBJ2-2; 14 bases line up with TRBD2. CDR3 size: 17 residues. The V gene end was trimmed by 7 bases and the J gene end by 6 bases; junction bases not matched to a gene: 10. The germline gives CDR1 SGHTA, CDR2 FQGNSA.

This chain uses TRBV19 with TRBJ2-5; tentatively, D is TRBD1 or TRBD2 (7 bases each). Trimming removed 3 bases from V and 5 bases from J, with 19 bases in between. The germline V gene has CDR1 LNHDA and CDR2 SQIVND (reference sequence). This CDR3 region has 16 residues. The CDR3 region is CASSMGNRGAGETQYF. DNA of the CDR3: TGTGCCAGTAGTATGGGAAACAGGGGAGCGGGGGAGACCCAGTACTTC.

This clone was detected only once. The rearrangement joins TRBV5-6 to TRBJ1-2; possibly TRBD1 for D (6 bases). V gave up 3 bases and J gave up 5 bases, with 23 bases separating them. Germline V gene sequence: CDR1 SGHDT, CDR2 YYEEEE. This CDR3 contains 17 residues. In nucleotides, the CDR3 is TGTGCCAGCAGCTCGCTTAGGGACATCGGCGGTCGGTATGGCTACACCTTC. As protein: CASSSLRDIGGRYGYTF.

The CDR3 DNA is TGCGCCAGCAGCTTGGGAGGGGCAGCTGGGAACACTGAAGCTTTCTTT. Residues: CASSLGGAAGNTEAFF. The V and J genes are TRBV5-1 and TRBJ1-1, with TRBD1 as a possible D gene (5 bases). Germline-derived CDR1 and CDR2 are SGHRS and YFSETQ. The CDR3 is 16 amino acids. V lost 0 bases, J lost 1 base, and 13 bases lay in between.

The chain couples TRBV7-3 to TRBJ2-3; D possibly corresponds to TRBD2 (5 bases). The V end was cut by 2 bases, the J end by 2 bases, with 8 bases between. This CDR3 comprises 14 residues. Per the germline V gene, CDR1 is SGHTA and CDR2 is FQGTGA. The CDR3 protein is CASSLLTNTDTQYF. Written as DNA, the CDR3 is TGTGCCAGCAGCTTACTGACTAACACAGATACGCAGTATTTT.

V and J are TRBV10-3 and TRBJ1-1, with unresolved D. This CDR3 spans 15 amino acids. CDR1 ENHRY and CDR2 SYGVKD come from the germline V gene. With 3 bases removed from V and 1 base from J, the gap between germline ends came to 12 bases. CDR3 nucleotide sequence: TGTGCCATCAGTGAACGGTCGGCGGGGAACACTGAAGCTTTCTTT. Translating it yields CAISERSAGNTEAFF.

The CDR3 spells CASSETSGTTYEQYF. Here the CDR3 DNA reads TGTGCCAGCAGCGAGACTAGCGGGACTACCTACGAGCAGTACTTC. The chain employs TRBV7-2 and TRBJ2-7; TRBD2 aligns across 11 bases. Losses at the gene ends were 5 bases for V and 2 bases for J; bases not matched to a gene: 5. Germline CDR1 and CDR2: SGHTA and FQGNSA. The CDR3 is made up of 15 amino acids.

The chain combines TRBV5-1 with TRBJ1-3, with D possibly TRBD1 on 5 matching bases. Trimming pared 4 bases from V and 1 base from J, leaving 9 bases between. The germline gives CDR1 SGHRS, CDR2 YFSETQ. This CDR3 comprises 14 residues. The CDR3: CASSGAVSGNTIYF. The CDR3, as DNA: TGCGCCAGCAGCGGGGCGGTGTCTGGAAACACCATATATTTT.

The chain carries TRBV19 and TRBJ1-2; possibly TRBD1 for D (6 bases). CDR3 length: 16 amino acids. V lost 5 bases, J lost 2 bases, and 18 bases lay in between. The germline V gene has CDR1 LNHDA and CDR2 SQIVND (reference sequence). CDR3 sequence (DNA): TGTGCCAGTAGTCAATCCGGGGGGCGAAGGAACTATGGCTACACCTTC. Amino acid sequence: CASSQSGGRRNYGYTF.